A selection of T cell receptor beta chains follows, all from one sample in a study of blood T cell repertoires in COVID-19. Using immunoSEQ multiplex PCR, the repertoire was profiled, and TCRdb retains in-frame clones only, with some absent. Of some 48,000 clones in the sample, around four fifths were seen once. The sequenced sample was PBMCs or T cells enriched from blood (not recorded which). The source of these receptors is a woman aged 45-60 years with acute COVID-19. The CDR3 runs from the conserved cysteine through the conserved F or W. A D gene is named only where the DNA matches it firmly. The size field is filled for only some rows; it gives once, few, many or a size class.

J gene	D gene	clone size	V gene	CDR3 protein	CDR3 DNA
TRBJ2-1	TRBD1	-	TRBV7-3	CASSLKQGLEQFF	TGTGCCAGCAGCTTAAAACAGGGGCTTGAGCAGTTCTTC
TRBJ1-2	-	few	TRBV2	CASRAEQSSGYTF	TGTGCCAGCCGAGCGGAGCAGTCTTCAGGCTACACCTTC
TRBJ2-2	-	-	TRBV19	CASSIDEAGQHTGELFF	TGTGCCAGTAGTATAGACGAGGCCGGACAGCACACCGGGGAGCTGTTTTTT
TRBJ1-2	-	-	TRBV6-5	CASSWAAAGYGYTF	TGTGCCAGCAGTTGGGCCGCGGCGGGCTATGGCTACACCTTC
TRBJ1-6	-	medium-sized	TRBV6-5	CASSRTWEGNSPLHF	TGTGCCAGCAGTCGGACTTGGGAAGGAAATTCACCCCTCCACTTT
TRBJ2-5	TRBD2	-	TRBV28	CASESGGLEETQYF	TGTGCCAGCGAAAGCGGGGGACTAGAAGAGACCCAGTACTTC
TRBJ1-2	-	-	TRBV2	CASSEESAKGYTF	TGTGCCAGCAGTGAAGAGAGCGCGAAAGGCTACACCTTC
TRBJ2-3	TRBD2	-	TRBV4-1	CASSQDGSGGADTQYF	TGCGCCAGCAGCCAAGATGGTAGCGGGGGGGCGGATACGCAGTATTTT
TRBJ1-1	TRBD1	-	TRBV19	CATLGQLNTEAFF	TGTGCCACCCTGGGACAGTTGAACACTGAAGCTTTCTTT
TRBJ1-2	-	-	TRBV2	CASSGTANYGYTF	TGTGCCAGCAGTGGGACAGCTAACTATGGCTACACCTTC
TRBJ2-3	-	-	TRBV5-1	CASSLGRGAMDTQYF	TGCGCCAGCAGCCTGGGCCGGGGGGCTATGGATACGCAGTATTTT
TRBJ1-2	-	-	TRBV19	CASTTGGGIYGYTF	TGTGCCAGTACCACGGGAGGGGGGATCTATGGCTACACCTTC
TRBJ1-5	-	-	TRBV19	CASSITGNQPQHF	TGTGCCAGTAGTATTACAGGGAATCAGCCCCAGCATTTT
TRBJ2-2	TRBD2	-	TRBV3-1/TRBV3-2	CASSQPGLVAGELFF	TGTGCCAGCAGCCAGCCGGGACTAGTTGCCGGGGAGCTGTTTTTT
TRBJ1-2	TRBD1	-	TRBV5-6	CASSPLGIGTGGFYGYTF	TGTGCCAGCAGCCCCCTCGGGATCGGGACAGGGGGATTCTATGGCTACACCTTC